In its sample, the clone carrying this TCR beta chain was seen once. Its antigen is currently unknown. Some clones are missing from TCRdb's copy, which holds only in-frame ones; the method was immunoSEQ multiplex PCR. The table lists over 7,000 clones, 65% to 80% of them singletons, with more than 3.5% in the top ten. This entry belongs to a study of cytotoxic CD8 clonotypes in ibrutinib-treated CLL. Study at large: Researchers reported about 10 relapsed/refractory and roughly 14 treatment-naive patients, 17 of them IGHV unmutated. Outcomes included some 24 partial and 2 complete responses; after median about 68 months, roughly 14 stayed remitted and approximately 12 progressed. Study results and limitations: Age-matched healthy donor levels were exceeded by baseline clonality, which tracked circulating CD8+ T-cell counts.

The receptor comes from a human donor with chronic lymphocytic leukemia. The sample consisted of PBMCs, taken before ibrutinib treatment.

The CDR3 nucleotides read TGTGCCAGCAGCTTAAGGAGGGGACTTCACAATGAGCAGTTCTTC. Translating gives CASSLRRGLHNEQFF. The genes are TRBV7-3 and TRBJ2-1, with a tentative D call TRBD2 (6 bases). Trimming took off 1 base at V and 5 bases at J, with 12 bases between the two ends. The germline V gene encodes CDR1 SGHTA and CDR2 FQGTGA. The CDR3 sequence is 15 residues long.